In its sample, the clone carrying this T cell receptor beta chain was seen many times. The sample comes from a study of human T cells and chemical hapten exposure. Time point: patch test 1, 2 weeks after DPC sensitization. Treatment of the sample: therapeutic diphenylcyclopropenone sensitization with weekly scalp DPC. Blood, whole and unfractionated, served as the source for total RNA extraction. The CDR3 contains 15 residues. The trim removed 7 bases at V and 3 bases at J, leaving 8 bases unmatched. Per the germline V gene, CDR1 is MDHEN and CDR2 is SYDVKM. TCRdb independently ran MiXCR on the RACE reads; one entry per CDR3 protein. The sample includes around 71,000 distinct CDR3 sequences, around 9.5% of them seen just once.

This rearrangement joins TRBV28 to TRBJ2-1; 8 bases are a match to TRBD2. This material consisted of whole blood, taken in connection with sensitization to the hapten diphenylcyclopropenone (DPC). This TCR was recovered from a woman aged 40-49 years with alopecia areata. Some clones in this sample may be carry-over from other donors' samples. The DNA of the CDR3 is TGTGCCAGCACCCCGGGAGGGGCCAACTACAATGAGCAGTTCTTC. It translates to CASTPGGANYNEQFF.